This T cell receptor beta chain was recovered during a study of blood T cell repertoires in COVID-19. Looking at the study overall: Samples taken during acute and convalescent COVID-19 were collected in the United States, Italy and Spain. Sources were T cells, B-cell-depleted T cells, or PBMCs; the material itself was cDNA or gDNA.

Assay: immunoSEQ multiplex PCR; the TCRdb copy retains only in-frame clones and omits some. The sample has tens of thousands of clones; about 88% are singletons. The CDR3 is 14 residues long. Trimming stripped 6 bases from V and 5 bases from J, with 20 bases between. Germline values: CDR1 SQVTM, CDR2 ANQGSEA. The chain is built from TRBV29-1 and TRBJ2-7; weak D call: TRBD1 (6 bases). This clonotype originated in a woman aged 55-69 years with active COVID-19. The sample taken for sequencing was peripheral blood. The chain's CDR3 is CSVLWVTGLNEQYF. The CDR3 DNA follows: TGCAGCGTCCTTTGGGTGACAGGCTTAAACGAGCAGTACTTC.